The 29 T cell receptor beta chains below come from one sample, sequenced in a study of siplizumab effects on memory and regulatory T cells. The data were produced by immunoSEQ multiplex PCR, yet TCRdb's version contains in-frame clones alone and is incomplete. Of 50,000 or so clones listed, about 97% are singletons. Sample: naive CD4+ T cells sorted from blood. The source of these receptors is a human donor in good health.

A note on this clone: The conserved closing phenylalanine or tryptophan is absent in this CDR3, likely reflecting a read error. J is TRBJ1-5 and V is TRBV15, with D uncertain. The CDR3 length is 14 residues. V lost 1 base to trimming and J lost 4 bases, with 8 bases between them. Germline CDR1 is LNHNV and CDR2 is YYDKDF (reference sequence). CDR3 loop: CATSRGGRNQPQHL. CDR3 in DNA: TGTGCCACCAGCAGAGGGGGTCGTAATCAGCCCCAGCATCTT.

The gene calls are TRBV28 and TRBJ2-7; no clear D. Germline loops: CDR1 MDHEN, CDR2 SYDVKM. The CDR3 contains 13 residues. V lost 2 bases and J lost 12, with 17 bases in between. The CDR3 region has the DNA TGTGCCAGCAGTTTACGTTCGGAGCCTACGGGGTACTTC. Residues: CASSLRSEPTGYF.

The J gene is TRBJ2-7, the V gene TRBV30; TRBD1 aligns across 8 bases. With V trimmed by 7 bases and J by 7 bases, 9 bases remained unmatched. Germline CDR1 reads GTSNPN; CDR2 reads SVGIG (reference sequence). CDR3 length: 12 amino acids. CDR3 loop: CASLLTGGEQYF. In DNA form, the CDR3 reads TGTGCCTCCTTATTAACAGGGGGTGAGCAGTACTTC.

This rearrangement joins TRBV7-3 to TRBJ2-1, with 13 bases lining up with TRBD2. Germline V lookup: CDR1 SGHTA, CDR2 FQGTGA. Trimming at V came to 5 bases and at J to 6 bases, leaving 7 bases not matched to a gene. This CDR3 is 16 amino acids long. The chain's CDR3 is CASSPYRTSGSNEQFF. CDR3 nucleotides: TGTGCCAGCAGCCCTTATCGGACTAGCGGGAGCAATGAGCAGTTCTTC.

The chain combines TRBV6-1 with TRBJ2-7, with 9 positions matching TRBD2. The CDR3 consists of 17 residues. V was clipped by 1 base and J by 6 bases; unmatched bases: 13. Germline V gene sequence: CDR1 MNHNS, CDR2 SASEGT. CDR3 amino acids: CASSEGARTSVLREQYF. The CDR3 DNA sequence: TGTGCCAGCAGTGAAGGGGCTAGGACTAGCGTATTACGCGAGCAGTACTTC.

The chain links TRBV5-4 to TRBJ2-3; 7 bases map to TRBD1. The germline V gene has CDR1 SGHNT and CDR2 YYREEE (reference sequence). V lost 3 bases to trimming and J lost 0 bases; unmatched junction nucleotides: 4. The CDR3 runs 15 residues. The CDR3 bases are TGTGCCAGCAGCTCCGGACAGGATAGCACAGATACGCAGTATTTT. Protein product: CASSSGQDSTDTQYF.

The gene calls are TRBV30 and TRBJ2-7; D is undetermined. Trimming took off 0 bases at V and 6 bases at J, with 6 bases between the two ends. This CDR3 contains 11 residues. Germline values: CDR1 GTSNPN, CDR2 SVGIG (reference sequence). CDR3 sequence (DNA): TGTGCCTGGAGTGTGCCTCTCGAGCAGTACTTC. Translated, it gives CAWSVPLEQYF.

The chain employs TRBV29-1 and TRBJ2-5, with TRBD1 matching 9 bases. The V and J ends lost 3 bases and 7 bases, in that order; junction bases with no gene match: 6. The CDR3 extends over 13 amino acids. Germline CDR1 reads SQVTM; CDR2 reads ANQGSEA. CDR3 nucleotide sequence: TGCAGCGTTGAGCGGACAGGGGAAGGGACCCAGTACTTC. Translation: CSVERTGEGTQYF.

The rearrangement joins TRBV7-2 to TRBJ2-1, with 7 bases matching TRBD1. The germline V gene encodes CDR1 SGHTA and CDR2 FQGNSA. The V and J ends lost 5 bases and 5 bases, in that order; junction bases with no gene match: 9. This CDR3 comprises 15 residues. This CDR3 reads CASSPPGTVNNEQFF. In DNA, the CDR3 is TGTGCCAGCAGCCCCCCCGGGACAGTAAACAATGAGCAGTTCTTC.

V is TRBV5-1 and J is TRBJ1-3, with 7 bases matching TRBD1. The germline gives CDR1 SGHRS, CDR2 YFSETQ. V lost 0 bases and J lost 2; bases outside the gene matches: 5. This CDR3 contains 16 residues. The CDR3 is CASSLDEGQTGNTIYF. The CDR3 DNA sequence: TGCGCCAGCAGCTTGGATGAGGGACAGACTGGAAACACCATATATTTT.

J is TRBJ2-5 and V is TRBV16; D is unclear. V was pared by 0 bases and J by 7 bases, with 6 bases between. The germline CDR1 and CDR2 sequences are KGHSY and FQNENV. CDR3 size: 12 residues. This CDR3 is CASSQSPGTQYF. The CDR3, as DNA: TGTGCCAGCAGCCAATCTCCGGGGACCCAGTACTTC.

The chain carries TRBV27 and TRBJ2-5; 13 nucleotides line up with TRBD2. This CDR3 spans 15 amino acids. The V gene's germline CDR1 is MNHEY and CDR2 SMNVEV (reference sequence). With V trimmed by 6 bases and J by 1 base, 2 bases remained unmatched. CDR3: CASRGLAGPQETQYF. The CDR3 DNA follows: TGTGCCAGCAGGGGACTAGCGGGGCCCCAAGAGACCCAGTACTTC.

In this sample, this clone turned up once. The chain joins TRBV6-5 to TRBJ2-7; tentatively, D is TRBD1 (5 bases). The CDR3 sequence is 11 residues long. CDR1 and CDR2 (germline): MNHEY, SVGAGI. Trimming cost V 7 bases and J 5 bases, with 9 bases left between them. CDR3 DNA sequence: TGTGCCAGCACCGACAGCCACGAGCAGTACTTC. Protein sequence: CASTDSHEQYF.

This chain uses TRBV28 with TRBJ2-7; D is uncertain. Looked up from germline, CDR1 is MDHEN and CDR2 is SYDVKM. CDR3 length equals 15 residues. Trimming removed 3 bases at V and 0 bases at J, with 12 bases between. The CDR3 is CASSFAGWSSYEQYF. CDR3 DNA sequence: TGTGCCAGCAGTTTCGCCGGTTGGTCCTCCTACGAGCAGTACTTC. The variable domain in full, completed from reference TRBV28 and TRBJ2-7, reads DVKVTQSSRYLVKRTGEKVFLECVQDMDHENMFWYRQDPGLGLRLIYFSYDVKMKEKGDIPEGYSVSREKKERFSLILESASTNQTSMYLCASSFAGWSSYEQYFGPGTRLTVT.

The chain is built from TRBV11-2 and TRBJ2-7; 11 nucleotides align to TRBD2. The germline V gene has CDR1 SGHAT and CDR2 FQNNGV. This CDR3 has 14 residues. V trimming: 4 bases; J trimming: 3 bases; junction bases outside the gene matches: 2. This CDR3 is CASSSSGRLYEQYF. The CDR3 nucleotides are TGTGCCAGCAGCTCTAGCGGGAGGCTCTACGAGCAGTACTTC.

The chain combines TRBV7-8 with TRBJ1-2; perhaps TRBD1 as D (6 bases). Germline V CDR1 and CDR2: SGHVS, FQNEAQ. V was pared by 3 bases and J by 8 bases, with 16 bases between. The CDR3 spans 14 residues. Here the CDR3 reads CASSFEQGIGGYTF. CDR3 DNA sequence: TGTGCCAGCAGCTTTGAACAGGGAATAGGAGGCTACACCTTC.

V gene TRBV29-1 combines with J gene TRBJ1-1; possibly TRBD1 for D (6 bases). Germline CDR1 and CDR2: SQVTM and ANQGSEA. The CDR3 is 12 amino acids. The V end was cut by 7 bases, the J end by 7 bases, with 16 bases between. CDR3 coding DNA: TGCAGCGGGCAGGGGCGCGAGGGTGAAGCTTTCTTT. Translation: CSGQGREGEAFF. Using reference TRBV29-1 and TRBJ1-1 for the parts outside the CDR3, the full variable domain is SAVISQKPSRDICQRGTSLTIQCQVDSQVTMMFWYRQQPGQSLTLIATANQGSEATYESGFVIDKFPISRPNLTFSTLTVSNMSPEDSSIYLCSGQGREGEAFFGQGTRLTVV.

The rearrangement joins TRBV30 to TRBJ2-1, with D hard to call. V was cut by 1 base and J by 3 bases, with 7 bases left in between. Germline CDR1 is GTSNPN and CDR2 is SVGIG (reference sequence). The CDR3 length is 13 residues. The CDR3 sequence is CAWSGTGYNEQFF. The CDR3 DNA reads as TGTGCCTGGAGTGGCACTGGCTACAATGAGCAGTTCTTC.

The chain joins TRBV6-1 to TRBJ2-4; D gene ambiguous. This CDR3 has 11 amino acids. CDR1 is MNHNS, CDR2 SASEGT, per germline. Trimming took 5 bases from V and 6 from J, leaving 5 bases between them. CDR3 DNA: TGTGCCAGCAGTTACCTAAACATTCAGTACTTC. Protein: CASSYLNIQYF.

The V and J genes are TRBV19 and TRBJ2-1; D assignment may be TRBD1 or TRBD2 (5 bases each). The CDR3 length is 14 residues. With 9 bases removed from V and 4 bases from J, the gap between germline ends came to 16 bases. Germline assignment: CDR1 LNHDA and CDR2 SQIVND (reference sequence). The CDR3 sequence is CASQGTLGYNEQFF. For the CDR3, the DNA is TGTGCCAGCCAAGGGACCCTAGGATACAATGAGCAGTTCTTC.

The CDR3 coding sequence is TGTGCCAGCAGCATTAGCGGGGGAAACTACAATGAGCAGTTCTTC. This encodes CASSISGGNYNEQFF. The V call is TRBV11-2, the J call TRBJ2-1; 9 bases are shared with TRBD2. With V trimmed by 5 bases and J by 3 bases, 5 bases remained unmatched. CDR1 and CDR2 (germline): SGHAT, FQNNGV. The CDR3 runs to 15 residues.

V and J are TRBV15 and TRBJ2-3; 10 bases agree with TRBD2. The CDR3 sequence is 18 residues long. V trimming: 3 bases; J trimming: 0 bases; junction bases outside the gene matches: 9. CDR1 is LNHNV, CDR2 YYDKDF, per germline (reference sequence). CDR3 DNA: TGTGCCACCAGCAGGGTGGGGGTACTAGCGGGAAGCACAGATACGCAGTATTTT. Protein sequence: CATSRVGVLAGSTDTQYF.

CDR3 region: CASRAGPSYNEQFF. Here the CDR3 DNA reads TGTGCCAGCAGGGCCGGTCCCTCCTACAATGAGCAGTTCTTC. V gene TRBV5-8 combines with J gene TRBJ2-1; D remains unclear. Trimming pared 5 bases from V and 0 bases from J, leaving 9 bases between. Germline V gene sequence: CDR1 SGHTS, CDR2 YDEGEE. The CDR3 loop spans 14 amino acids.

This chain uses TRBV19 with TRBJ1-5; TRBD1 might be the D (5 bases). This CDR3 comprises 15 residues. V was pared by 10 bases and J by 0 bases, with 16 bases between. The germline V gene has CDR1 LNHDA and CDR2 SQIVND (reference sequence). CDR3 loop: CATREGTVSNQPQHF. CDR3 nucleotides: TGTGCCACTAGGGAGGGGACGGTTAGCAATCAGCCCCAGCATTTT.

This chain links TRBV7-6 with TRBJ2-5, with 12 bases aligning to TRBD2. The CDR3 spans 16 residues. The trim removed 1 base at V and 10 bases at J, leaving 10 bases unmatched. The germline V gene encodes CDR1 SGHVS and CDR2 FNYEAQ. In nucleotides, the CDR3 is TGTGCCAGCAGCTTAGAGGCAGCCGGACTAGCGGGAAACCAGTACTTC. Translation gives CASSLEAAGLAGNQYF.

The rearrangement links TRBV19 to TRBJ2-1; D unresolved. This CDR3 has 15 amino acids. V gave up 1 base and J gave up 4 bases, with 11 bases separating them. CDR1 and CDR2 from the germline V gene are LNHDA and SQIVND (reference sequence). The CDR3 is CASSIGSDVYNEQFF. The CDR3 DNA follows: TGTGCCAGTAGTATAGGGAGCGACGTATACAATGAGCAGTTCTTC.

V usage is TRBV7-9 and J usage is TRBJ1-1; weak D call: TRBD1 (6 bases). The CDR3 contains 16 residues. CDR1 and CDR2 (germline): SEHNR, FQNEAQ (reference sequence). Trimming stripped 5 bases from V and 4 bases from J, with 20 bases between. In nucleotides, the CDR3 is TGTGCCAGCAGCCCACTAGGGAGGGGACAATTCACTGAAGCTTTCTTT. Translation gives CASSPLGRGQFTEAFF.

V gene TRBV18 combines with J gene TRBJ1-2, with 7 bases aligning to TRBD1. There are 14 residues in the CDR3. V gave up 2 bases and J gave up 3 bases; unmatched junction bases: 3. CDR1 KGHSH and CDR2 LQKENI come from the germline V gene. The CDR3 spells CASSPSTGDYGYTF. The CDR3 DNA sequence: TGTGCCAGCTCACCATCCACAGGGGACTATGGCTACACCTTC.

The chain employs TRBV28 and TRBJ1-5, with D maybe TRBD1 (5 bases). The V and J ends lost 8 bases and 1 base respectively, with 21 bases between them. The CDR3 spans 17 residues. Per germline, CDR1 MDHEN and CDR2 SYDVKM. Written as DNA, the CDR3 is TGTGCCAGCTGTTCCTCAAGTCAGGGTAAAAGCAATCAGCCCCAGCATTTT. Translating it yields CASCSSSQGKSNQPQHF.